These T cell receptor beta chains were read from a single sample in a study of blood T cell repertoires in COVID-19. Repertoires were generated with immunoSEQ multiplex PCR, while TCRdb's copy carries only in-frame clones and drops some. The sample includes 40,000 or so clones, under 90% of them seen just once. The source material was peripheral blood. These TCRs come from a human donor in a cohort sampled during active COVID-19. The CDR3 runs from the conserved cysteine through the conserved F or W. The D gene is left open where the match is weak. Clone size is not always given. Where it is, it says once, few, many or a class for expanded clones.

cdr3_length: 12; clone_size: .; j_call: TRBJ2-7; d_call: .; v_call: TRBV7-9; cdr3_nt: TGTGCCAGCAGCTTAGATACCTACGAGCAGTACTTC; cdr3_aa: CASSLDTYEQYF
cdr3_length: 14; clone_size: .; j_call: TRBJ1-1; d_call: .; v_call: TRBV20-1; cdr3_nt: TGCAGTGCTAGTGAGTCAGGTTGGGACACTGAAGCTTTCTTT; cdr3_aa: CSASESGWDTEAFF
cdr3_length: 12; clone_size: .; j_call: TRBJ1-5; d_call: .; v_call: TRBV24-1; cdr3_nt: TGTGCCACCGGCGGGGGCGATCAGCCCCAGCATTTT; cdr3_aa: CATGGGDQPQHF
cdr3_length: 15; clone_size: .; j_call: TRBJ1-6; d_call: .; v_call: TRBV19; cdr3_nt: TGTGCCAGTTCCGGAGGGATCTCCTATAATTCACCCCTCCACTTT; cdr3_aa: CASSGGISYNSPLHF
cdr3_length: 18; clone_size: .; j_call: TRBJ2-7; d_call: .; v_call: TRBV27; cdr3_nt: TGTGCCAGCAGTTTATCGACAGACCCTATATCCAGCTCCTACGAGCAGTACTTC; cdr3_aa: CASSLSTDPISSSYEQYF
cdr3_length: 14; clone_size: .; j_call: TRBJ1-6; d_call: .; v_call: TRBV6-6; cdr3_nt: TGTGCCAGCAGTTACGCACCAGGCGTCTCACCCCTCCACTTT; cdr3_aa: CASSYAPGVSPLHF
cdr3_length: 14; clone_size: .; j_call: TRBJ1-1; d_call: .; v_call: TRBV7-9; cdr3_nt: TGTGCCAGCAGCTCCGGGATGTTGAACACTGAAGCTTTCTTT; cdr3_aa: CASSSGMLNTEAFF
cdr3_length: 14; clone_size: .; j_call: TRBJ1-5; d_call: TRBD1; v_call: TRBV27; cdr3_nt: TGTGCCAGCCGACCGGGACAGGGGAATCAGCCCCAGCATTTT; cdr3_aa: CASRPGQGNQPQHF
cdr3_length: 12; clone_size: .; j_call: TRBJ1-6; d_call: .; v_call: TRBV27; cdr3_nt: TGTGCCAGCAGTCGCGTTAATTCACCCCTCCACTTT; cdr3_aa: CASSRVNSPLHF
cdr3_length: 15; clone_size: .; j_call: TRBJ2-7; d_call: .; v_call: TRBV19; cdr3_nt: TGTGCCAGTAGTATCAGTGAGGACGGGGCCTACGAGCAGTACTTC; cdr3_aa: CASSISEDGAYEQYF
cdr3_length: 15; clone_size: .; j_call: TRBJ1-2; d_call: TRBD1; v_call: TRBV24-1; cdr3_nt: TGTGCCACCAGGGCAGGGGGCACACGGGGGCATGGCTACACCTTC; cdr3_aa: CATRAGGTRGHGYTF
cdr3_length: 16; clone_size: .; j_call: TRBJ2-1; d_call: .; v_call: TRBV27; cdr3_nt: TGTGCCAGCAGTTTAAGACACCCAATCTCCTACAATGAGCAGTTCTTC; cdr3_aa: CASSLRHPISYNEQFF
cdr3_length: 15; clone_size: .; j_call: TRBJ1-6; d_call: .; v_call: TRBV10-3; cdr3_nt: TGTGCCATCAGTGAGCCAGGGAGGGGTTATTCACCCCTCCACTTT; cdr3_aa: CAISEPGRGYSPLHF
cdr3_length: 18; clone_size: .; j_call: TRBJ1-5; d_call: .; v_call: TRBV2; cdr3_nt: TGTGCCAGCAGCCTAGGGGACATTTCCTTCGATAGCAATCAGCCCCAGCATTTT; cdr3_aa: CASSLGDISFDSNQPQHF
cdr3_length: 11; clone_size: .; j_call: TRBJ1-3; d_call: .; v_call: TRBV12-3/TRBV12-4; cdr3_nt: TGTGCCAGCAGTCTACGAAACACCATATATTTT; cdr3_aa: CASSLRNTIYF
cdr3_length: 15; clone_size: .; j_call: TRBJ1-4; d_call: .; v_call: TRBV7-9; cdr3_nt: TGTGCCAGCAGCTCGACAGGCCCAACTAATGAAAAACTGTTTTTT; cdr3_aa: CASSSTGPTNEKLFF
cdr3_length: 19; clone_size: .; j_call: TRBJ2-7; d_call: TRBD2; v_call: TRBV5-1; cdr3_nt: TGCGCCAGCAGCTTGTCGTTTCTGAGTAGCGGGGGTTCCCCCTACGAGCAGTACTTC; cdr3_aa: CASSLSFLSSGGSPYEQYF
cdr3_length: 14; clone_size: .; j_call: TRBJ1-2; d_call: .; v_call: TRBV5-5; cdr3_nt: TGTGCCAGCAGCTTGGACAGATCTAACTATGGCTACACCTTC; cdr3_aa: CASSLDRSNYGYTF
cdr3_length: 18; clone_size: .; j_call: TRBJ2-7; d_call: TRBD2; v_call: TRBV11-2; cdr3_nt: TGTGCCAGCAGCTTAGAGGGGGGACTAGCGGGTTTGAAGCGCGAGCAGTACTTC; cdr3_aa: CASSLEGGLAGLKREQYF
cdr3_length: 13; clone_size: once; j_call: TRBJ1-6; d_call: .; v_call: TRBV9; cdr3_nt: TGTGCCAGCAGCGAGAGGGGGAATTCACCCCTCCACTTT; cdr3_aa: CASSERGNSPLHF
cdr3_length: 16; clone_size: .; j_call: TRBJ1-1; d_call: TRBD1; v_call: TRBV19; cdr3_nt: TGTGCCAGTAGTATTGGAGGGACAGGGACGAACACTGAAGCTTTCTTT; cdr3_aa: CASSIGGTGTNTEAFF
cdr3_length: 14; clone_size: .; j_call: TRBJ1-4; d_call: TRBD1; v_call: TRBV10-3; cdr3_nt: TGTGCCATCAGGAAGGGACAGGGGAGTGAAAAACTGTTTTTT; cdr3_aa: CAIRKGQGSEKLFF
cdr3_length: 17; clone_size: .; j_call: TRBJ1-6; d_call: .; v_call: TRBV5-5; cdr3_nt: TGTGCCAGCAGCTTGGTGCGGTCCGCTTACTATAATTCACCCCTCCACTTT; cdr3_aa: CASSLVRSAYYNSPLHF
cdr3_length: 13; clone_size: medium-sized; j_call: TRBJ1-2; d_call: .; v_call: TRBV5-1; cdr3_nt: TGCGCCAGCAGCTTTTCTGACAGCTATGGCTACACCTTC; cdr3_aa: CASSFSDSYGYTF
cdr3_length: 13; clone_size: once; j_call: TRBJ1-2; d_call: TRBD1; v_call: TRBV13; cdr3_nt: TGTGCCAGCAGCCCGGGACAGGGGTATGGCTACACCTTC; cdr3_aa: CASSPGQGYGYTF
cdr3_length: 15; clone_size: .; j_call: TRBJ1-4; d_call: .; v_call: TRBV18; cdr3_nt: TGTGCCAGCTCACCTAACAGGGAAGCTAAGGAAAAACTGTTTTTT; cdr3_aa: CASSPNREAKEKLFF
cdr3_length: 17; clone_size: .; j_call: TRBJ1-3; d_call: TRBD1; v_call: TRBV18; cdr3_nt: TGTGCCAGCTCACCACTCGAGGTTGGACAGGGGGCAGACACCATATATTTT; cdr3_aa: CASSPLEVGQGADTIYF
cdr3_length: 15; clone_size: .; j_call: TRBJ2-7; d_call: .; v_call: TRBV4-1; cdr3_nt: TGCGCCAGCAGCCAAGTTACTACTAGCAGCTACGAGCAGTACTTC; cdr3_aa: CASSQVTTSSYEQYF
cdr3_length: 15; clone_size: .; j_call: TRBJ1-2; d_call: TRBD1; v_call: TRBV6-6; cdr3_nt: TGTGCCAGCAGTTACCATCCACAGGGGGCGCTTGGCTACACCTTC; cdr3_aa: CASSYHPQGALGYTF
cdr3_length: 16; clone_size: .; j_call: TRBJ2-1; d_call: TRBD2; v_call: TRBV10-3; cdr3_nt: TGTGCCATCAGTAAACGACTAGCGGGGGCATACAATGAGCAGTTCTTC; cdr3_aa: CAISKRLAGAYNEQFF
cdr3_length: 15; clone_size: .; j_call: TRBJ1-2; d_call: .; v_call: TRBV7-2; cdr3_nt: TGTGCCAGCAGCTTAGCGACACTTAGTTCCTATGGCTACACCTTC; cdr3_aa: CASSLATLSSYGYTF
cdr3_length: 15; clone_size: .; j_call: TRBJ1-1; d_call: TRBD1; v_call: TRBV4-3; cdr3_nt: TGCGCCAGCAGCCGCCACGACAGGGTGGGGACTGAAGCTTTCTTT; cdr3_aa: CASSRHDRVGTEAFF
cdr3_length: 17; clone_size: .; j_call: TRBJ2-7; d_call: TRBD1; v_call: TRBV7-9; cdr3_nt: TGTGCCAGCAGCTTAGCACTGGGGACAGGGGGCACCTACGAGCAGTACTTC; cdr3_aa: CASSLALGTGGTYEQYF
cdr3_length: 14; clone_size: .; j_call: TRBJ1-2; d_call: .; v_call: TRBV4-3; cdr3_nt: TGCGCCAGCAGCCAAGATCGGGGGAACTATGGCTACACCTTC; cdr3_aa: CASSQDRGNYGYTF
cdr3_length: 16; clone_size: .; j_call: TRBJ1-3; d_call: TRBD1; v_call: TRBV13; cdr3_nt: TGTGCCAGCAGCTCCGGACAGGGGCCTTCTGGAAACACCATATATTTT; cdr3_aa: CASSSGQGPSGNTIYF
cdr3_length: 15; clone_size: once; j_call: TRBJ2-7; d_call: .; v_call: TRBV7-8; cdr3_nt: TGTGCCAGCAGCTACCCGGACAAGGATCCCTACGAGCAGTACTTC; cdr3_aa: CASSYPDKDPYEQYF
cdr3_length: 13; clone_size: .; j_call: TRBJ1-1; d_call: TRBD1; v_call: TRBV5-4; cdr3_nt: TGTGCCAGCAGCTTGGGGTCAGGGGGCGTAGCTTTCTTT; cdr3_aa: CASSLGSGGVAFF
cdr3_length: 13; clone_size: .; j_call: TRBJ1-2; d_call: .; v_call: TRBV12-3/TRBV12-4; cdr3_nt: TGTGCCAGCAGTTTCAGGGGTCCCTATGGCTACACCTTC; cdr3_aa: CASSFRGPYGYTF
cdr3_length: 14; clone_size: few; j_call: TRBJ2-7; d_call: .; v_call: TRBV10-3; cdr3_nt: TGTGCCATCAGTGAGTCTCCGGACAGCTACGAGCAGTACTTC; cdr3_aa: CAISESPDSYEQYF
cdr3_length: 17; clone_size: .; j_call: TRBJ1-2; d_call: TRBD1; v_call: TRBV5-1; cdr3_nt: TGCGCCAGCAGCGTGCTACCCGGGACAGGGATGGGATATGGCTACACCTTC; cdr3_aa: CASSVLPGTGMGYGYTF